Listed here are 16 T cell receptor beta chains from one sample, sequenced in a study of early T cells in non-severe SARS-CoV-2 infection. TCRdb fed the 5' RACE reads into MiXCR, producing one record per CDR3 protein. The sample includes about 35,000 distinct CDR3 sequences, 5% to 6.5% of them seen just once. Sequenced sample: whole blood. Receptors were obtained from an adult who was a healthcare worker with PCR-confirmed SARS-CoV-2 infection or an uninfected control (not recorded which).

The CDR3 nucleotides are TGTGCCAGCAGTTACAGCAGGGGCACGGGCGAGCAGTACTTC. Encoded protein: CASSYSRGTGEQYF. The gene calls are TRBV6-2 or TRBV6-3 and TRBJ2-7; TRBD1 is a possible D gene (6 bases). CDR1 is MNHEY, CDR2 SVGEGT, per germline. The CDR3 extends over 14 amino acids. Trimming stripped 2 bases from V and 6 bases from J, with 14 bases between.

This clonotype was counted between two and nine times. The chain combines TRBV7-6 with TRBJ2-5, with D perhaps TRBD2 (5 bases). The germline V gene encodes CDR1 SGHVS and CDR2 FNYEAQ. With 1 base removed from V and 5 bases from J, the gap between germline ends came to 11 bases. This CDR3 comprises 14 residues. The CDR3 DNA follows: TGTGCCAGCAGCTTAGGAGGGCCGGCGGAGACCCAGTACTTC. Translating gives CASSLGGPAETQYF.

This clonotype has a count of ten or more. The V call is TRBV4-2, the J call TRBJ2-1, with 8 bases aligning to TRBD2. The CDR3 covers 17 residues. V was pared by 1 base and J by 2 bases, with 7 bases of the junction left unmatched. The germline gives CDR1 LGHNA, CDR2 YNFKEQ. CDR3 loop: CASSQVLTSATYNEQFF. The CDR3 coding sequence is TGTGCCAGCAGCCAAGTGTTGACTAGCGCAACCTACAATGAGCAGTTCTTC.

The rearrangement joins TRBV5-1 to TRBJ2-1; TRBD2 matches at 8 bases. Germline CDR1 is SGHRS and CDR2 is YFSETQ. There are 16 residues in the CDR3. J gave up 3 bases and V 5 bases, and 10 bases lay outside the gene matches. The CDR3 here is CASSSIGRVGYNEQFF. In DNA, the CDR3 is TGCGCCAGCAGTAGTATCGGGAGGGTCGGCTACAATGAGCAGTTCTTC.

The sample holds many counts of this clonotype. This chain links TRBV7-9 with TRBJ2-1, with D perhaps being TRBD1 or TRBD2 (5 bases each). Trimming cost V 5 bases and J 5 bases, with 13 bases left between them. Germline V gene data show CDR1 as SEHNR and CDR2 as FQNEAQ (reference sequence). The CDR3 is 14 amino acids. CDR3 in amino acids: CASSPGTPNNEQFF. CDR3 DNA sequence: TGTGCCAGCAGCCCCGGGACCCCGAACAATGAGCAGTTCTTC.

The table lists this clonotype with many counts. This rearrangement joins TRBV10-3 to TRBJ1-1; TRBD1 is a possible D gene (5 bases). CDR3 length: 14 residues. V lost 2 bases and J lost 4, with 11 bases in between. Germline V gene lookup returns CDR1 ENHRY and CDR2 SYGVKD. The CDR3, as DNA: TGTGCCATCAGTGAGCTAGGGACTGGCACTGAAGCTTTCTTT. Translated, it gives CAISELGTGTEAFF.

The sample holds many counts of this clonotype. The CDR3: CASLEAGPRLNEQFF. CDR3 sequence (DNA): TGTGCCAGCCTAGAGGCAGGGCCCAGGCTAAATGAGCAGTTCTTC. This chain joins TRBV7-2 and TRBJ2-1, with D possibly being TRBD1 (5 bases). Germline CDR1 reads SGHTA; CDR2 reads FQGNSA. Trimming removed 8 bases at V and 7 bases at J, with 21 bases between. This CDR3 region has 15 residues.

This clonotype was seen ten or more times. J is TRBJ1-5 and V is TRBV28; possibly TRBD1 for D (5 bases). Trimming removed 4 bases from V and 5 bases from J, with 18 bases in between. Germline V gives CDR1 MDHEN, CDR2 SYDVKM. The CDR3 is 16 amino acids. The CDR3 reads CASSSPSGPGHQPQHF. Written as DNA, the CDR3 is TGTGCCAGCAGTTCACCCTCAGGGCCTGGACATCAGCCCCAGCATTTT.

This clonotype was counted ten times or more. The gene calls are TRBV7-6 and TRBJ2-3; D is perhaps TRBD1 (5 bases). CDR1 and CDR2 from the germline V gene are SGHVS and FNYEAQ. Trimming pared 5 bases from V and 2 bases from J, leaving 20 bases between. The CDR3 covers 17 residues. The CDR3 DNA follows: TGTGCCAGCAGCCCAGGGCTGTTATTTGGGGACACAGATACGCAGTATTTT. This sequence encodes CASSPGLLFGDTDTQYF. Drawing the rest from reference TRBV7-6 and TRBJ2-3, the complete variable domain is GAGVSQSPRYKVTKRGQDVALRCDPISGHVSLYWYRQALGQGPEFLTYFNYEAQQDKSGLPNDRFSAERPEGSISTLTIQRTEQRDSAMYRCASSPGLLFGDTDTQYFGPGTRLTVL.

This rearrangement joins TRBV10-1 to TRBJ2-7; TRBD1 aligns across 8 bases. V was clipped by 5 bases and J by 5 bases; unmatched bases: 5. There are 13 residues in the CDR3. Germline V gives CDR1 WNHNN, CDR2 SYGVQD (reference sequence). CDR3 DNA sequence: TGCGCCAGCAGTTGGACAGGGACCAACGAGCAGTACTTC. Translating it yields CASSWTGTNEQYF.

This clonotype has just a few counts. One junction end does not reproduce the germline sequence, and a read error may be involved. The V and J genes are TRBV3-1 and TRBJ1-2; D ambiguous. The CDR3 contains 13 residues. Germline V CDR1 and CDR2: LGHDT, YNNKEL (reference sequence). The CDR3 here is CASSQGSKAGYTF. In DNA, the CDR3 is TGTGCCAGCAGTCAAGGTTCGAAGGCTGGCTACACCTTC.

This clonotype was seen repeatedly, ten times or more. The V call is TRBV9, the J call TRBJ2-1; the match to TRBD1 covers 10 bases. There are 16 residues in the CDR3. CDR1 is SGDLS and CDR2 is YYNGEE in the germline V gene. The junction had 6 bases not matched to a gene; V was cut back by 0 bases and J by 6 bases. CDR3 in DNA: TGTGCCAGCAGCGTAGTAGGGACAGGGGCTAGCAATGAGCAGTTCTTC. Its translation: CASSVVGTGASNEQFF.

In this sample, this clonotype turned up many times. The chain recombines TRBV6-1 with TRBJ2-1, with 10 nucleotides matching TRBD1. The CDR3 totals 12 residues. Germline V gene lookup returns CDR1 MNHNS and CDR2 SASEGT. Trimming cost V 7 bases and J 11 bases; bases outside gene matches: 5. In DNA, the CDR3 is TGTGCCAGCATGACAGGGGGCATAAAGCAGTTCTTC. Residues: CASMTGGIKQFF.

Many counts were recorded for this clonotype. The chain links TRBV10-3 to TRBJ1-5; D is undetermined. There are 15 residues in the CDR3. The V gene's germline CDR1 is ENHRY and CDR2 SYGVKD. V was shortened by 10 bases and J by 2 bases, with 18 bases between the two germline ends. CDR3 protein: CATWTDRRGNQPQHF. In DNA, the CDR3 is TGTGCCACGTGGACCGATCGAAGAGGCAATCAGCCCCAGCATTTT.

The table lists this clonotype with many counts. The DNA for the CDR3 is TGCAGTGCTTCCTCACTAGCGGGCGCAACCAATGAGCAGTTCTTC. Its protein product is CSASSLAGATNEQFF. The chain links TRBV20-1 to TRBJ2-1; 9 bases fit TRBD2. The CDR3 is 15 residues long. The J segment lost 6 bases and the V segment lost 5 bases, leaving 11 bases of the junction unmatched. The germline CDR1 and CDR2 sequences are DFQATT and SNEGSKA (reference sequence).

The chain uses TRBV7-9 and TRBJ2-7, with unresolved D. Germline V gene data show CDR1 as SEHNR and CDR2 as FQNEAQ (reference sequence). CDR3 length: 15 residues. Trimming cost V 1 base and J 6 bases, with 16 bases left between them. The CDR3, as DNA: TGTGCCAGCAGCTTAGGGACGAACCCCTCGGTCGAGCAGTACTTC. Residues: CASSLGTNPSVEQYF.